This TCR beta chain emerged from a study of OX40 agonist ivuxolimab in advanced cancers. Findings of the study overall: Clonal expansion was seen in CD4+ and CD8+ blood T cells by week 6 at 0.1 to 3.0 mg/kg.

The table came from immunoSEQ multiplex PCR; TCRdb's copy has only in-frame clones and leaves some out. Of some 94,000 clones in the sample, roughly 95% were seen once. This CDR3 has 13 residues. Trimming cost V 5 bases and J 9 bases, with 14 bases left between them. CDR1 and CDR2 from the germline V gene are MDHEN and SYDVKM. Remarks on this clone: Antigen unknown.

V is TRBV28 and J is TRBJ1-3, with D perhaps matching TRBD1 (6 bases). The receptor's source is an adult with an advanced solid tumor such as melanoma, head and neck, liver or kidney cancer. The sample was CD4+ or CD8+ T cells sorted from blood, taken in a trial of the OX40 agonist ivuxolimab. The CDR3 nucleotides read TGTGCCAGCAGTGACGTACAGGGCGGCACCATATATTTT. Its translation is CASSDVQGGTIYF.